The 13 T cell receptor beta chains listed next were all sequenced from one sample in a study of cytomegalovirus exposure and HLA in healthy donors. It was with 60 Vbeta and 13 Jbeta primers that the PCR ran. Profiling relied on immunoSEQ multiplex PCR, and the TCRdb table lists in-frame clones only, not all of them. This table holds about 98,000 clones, around 80% found once. Sequencing was performed on PBMCs. Source of these receptors: a man aged 60 to 75 in good health and CMV-seropositive.

This clone was recorded a few times. The rearrangement uses TRBV4-2 and TRBJ1-1; D may be TRBD1 (6 bases). In germline, CDR1 is LGHNA, CDR2 YNFKEQ. V was pared by 0 bases and J by 1 base, with 9 bases between. This CDR3 has 15 residues. The CDR3 nucleotides read TGTGCCAGCAGCCAAGATCAAGGGGGGAACACTGAAGCTTTCTTT. This sequence encodes CASSQDQGGNTEAFF.

The chain couples TRBV5-1 to TRBJ1-4, with 10 bases lining up with TRBD1. The trim removed 0 bases at V and 3 bases at J, leaving 5 bases unmatched. There are 17 residues in the CDR3. Germline lookup yields CDR1 SGHRS and CDR2 YFSETQ. CDR3 residues: CASSLDPGTGANEKLFF. The CDR3 DNA sequence: TGCGCCAGCAGCTTGGACCCCGGGACAGGGGCTAATGAAAAACTGTTTTTT.

The CDR3 is CASSIDAGRLNYGYTF. CDR3 sequence (DNA): TGTGCCAGTAGTATAGATGCGGGCCGACTTAACTATGGCTACACCTTC. This chain connects TRBV19 to TRBJ1-2; D is unresolved. V was trimmed by 0 bases and J by 1 base, leaving 12 bases between them. The CDR3 is 16 amino acids. Germline V gives CDR1 LNHDA, CDR2 SQIVND (reference sequence).

This clone was detected only a few times. The chain uses TRBV28 and TRBJ1-2; no firm D call. Germline CDR1 is MDHEN and CDR2 is SYDVKM. V was trimmed by 2 bases and J by 8 bases, leaving 15 bases between them. This CDR3 comprises 14 residues. CDR3 in amino acids: CASSLTKSTRGYTF. The CDR3 DNA reads as TGTGCCAGCAGTTTAACAAAGTCGACTAGGGGCTACACCTTC.

This clone has more than one count but fewer than ten. The V gene is TRBV11-3, the J gene TRBJ2-3; 11 positions agree with TRBD1. This CDR3 has 15 residues. The V gene end was trimmed by 6 bases and the J gene end by 2 bases; junction bases not matched to a gene: 4. Germline V gene sequence: CDR1 SGHNT, CDR2 YENEEA. The CDR3 spells CASSPGQGDTDTQYF. In DNA, the CDR3 is TGTGCCAGCAGTCCGGGACAGGGGGACACAGATACGCAGTATTTT.

V and J are TRBV10-3 and TRBJ2-7; a possible D gene is TRBD1 (8 bases). Germline CDR1 reads ENHRY; CDR2 reads SYGVKD. V was shortened by 4 bases and J by 3 bases, with 16 bases between the two germline ends. The CDR3 totals 15 residues. The CDR3 DNA follows: TGTGCCATCAGTGTTGGGGGGGACAGGTACTACGAGCAGTACTTC. Translated, it gives CAISVGGDRYYEQYF.

This chain connects TRBV30 to TRBJ2-7; 7 bases align to TRBD1. From germline, CDR1 is GTSNPN and CDR2 SVGIG (reference sequence). The CDR3 totals 14 residues. The V gene end was trimmed by 8 bases and the J gene end by 3 bases; junction bases not matched to a gene: 13. The chain's CDR3 is CAGDRVTSLYEQYF. DNA of the CDR3: TGTGCCGGGGACAGAGTAACATCCCTCTACGAGCAGTACTTC. The variable domain in full, with the rest retrieved from reference TRBV30 and TRBJ2-7, is SQTIHQWPATLVQPVGSPLSLECTVEGTSNPNLYWYRQAAGRGLQLLFYSVGIGQISSEVPQNLSASRPQDRQFILSSKKLLLSDSGFYLCAGDRVTSLYEQYFGPGTRLTVT.

The V call is TRBV7-6, the J call TRBJ2-2; 8 positions agree with TRBD2. The CDR3 spans 16 residues. Germline trimming cut 1 base from V and 5 bases from J; bases unmatched to any gene: 6. Germline loops: CDR1 SGHVS, CDR2 FNYEAQ. CDR3: CASSLVPRGATGELFF. The CDR3 DNA reads as TGTGCCAGCAGCTTAGTCCCGCGGGGGGCGACCGGGGAGCTGTTTTTT.

The rearrangement uses TRBV7-3 and TRBJ2-1, with 12 bases that match TRBD2. Trimming cost V 5 bases and J 7 bases; bases outside gene matches: 6. The CDR3 extends over 15 amino acids. Germline CDR1 is SGHTA and CDR2 is FQGTGA. The DNA for the CDR3 is TGTGCCAGCAGCAAACCTAGCGGGGGGGTTAATGAGCAGTTCTTC. Translated: CASSKPSGGVNEQFF.

J is TRBJ1-3 and V is TRBV7-9; D is perhaps TRBD1 (5 bases). V lost 5 bases to trimming and J lost 3 bases, with 11 bases between them. The CDR3 runs to 14 residues. CDR1 and CDR2 from the germline V gene are SEHNR and FQNEAQ (reference sequence). The CDR3 sequence: CASSLGGDGNTIYF. DNA of the CDR3: TGTGCCAGCAGCCTTGGGGGGGATGGAAACACCATATATTTT.

This clone was observed a single time. The rearrangement links TRBV4-3 to TRBJ1-1; maybe TRBD1 (5 bases). Germline V gene lookup returns CDR1 LGHNA and CDR2 YSLEER. The CDR3 extends over 15 amino acids. Trimming cost V 3 bases and J 0 bases, with 11 bases left between them. CDR3 loop: CASSQRAGLNTEAFF. CDR3 bases: TGCGCCAGCAGCCAGAGAGCAGGGTTGAACACTGAAGCTTTCTTT.

This sequence joins TRBV30 and TRBJ1-6; 12 nucleotides match TRBD1. Trimming at V came to 2 bases and at J to 11 bases, leaving 4 bases not matched to a gene. The CDR3 loop spans 14 amino acids. Germline CDR1 is GTSNPN and CDR2 is SVGIG (reference sequence). The CDR3 here is CAWSPGTGGTPLHF. The CDR3 DNA is TGTGCCTGGAGTCCCGGGACAGGGGGCACACCCCTCCACTTT.

The chain is built from TRBV11-2 and TRBJ2-2; unclear D gene. This CDR3 comprises 14 residues. Trimming removed 4 bases at V and 4 bases at J, with 10 bases between. Germline loops: CDR1 SGHAT, CDR2 FQNNGV. This CDR3 reads CASSSNPGTGELFF. The CDR3 nucleotides are TGTGCCAGCAGCTCAAACCCAGGCACCGGGGAGCTGTTTTTT.